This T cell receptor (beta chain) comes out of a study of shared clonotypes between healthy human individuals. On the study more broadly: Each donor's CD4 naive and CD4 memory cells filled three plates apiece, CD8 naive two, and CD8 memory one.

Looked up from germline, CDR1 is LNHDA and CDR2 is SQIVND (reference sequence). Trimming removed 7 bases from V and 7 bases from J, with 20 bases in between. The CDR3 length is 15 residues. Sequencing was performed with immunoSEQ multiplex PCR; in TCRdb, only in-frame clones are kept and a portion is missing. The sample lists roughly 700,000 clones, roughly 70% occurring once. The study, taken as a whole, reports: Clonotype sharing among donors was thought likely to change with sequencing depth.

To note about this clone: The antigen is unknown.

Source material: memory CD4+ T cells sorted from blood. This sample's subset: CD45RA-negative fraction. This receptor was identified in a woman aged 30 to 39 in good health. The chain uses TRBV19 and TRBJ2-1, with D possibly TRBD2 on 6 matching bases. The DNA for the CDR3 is TGTGCCAGTATCCCGCGGGGAGCTGGGGAGAATGAGCAGTTCTTC. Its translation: CASIPRGAGENEQFF.